The 3 T cell receptor beta chains below were found in one sample sequenced in a study of T-cell memory formation after mild COVID-19. TCRdb itself ran the 5' RACE reads through MiXCR, one entry per CDR3 protein. Of under 300,000 distinct CDR3 sequences detected, 8.2% appear once; the ten largest clones hold around a fifth. Sequencing was performed on PBMCs or a T cell subset sorted from them (not recorded which). These receptors all come from a man younger than 30 who had mild COVID-19 (a few samples of this study predate the infection). Cell type and time point are not known.

This clonotype has more than one count but fewer than ten. The chain has TRBV4-1 and TRBJ2-2; D ambiguous. V was clipped by 1 base and J by 6 bases, with 3 bases between them. Germline V gives CDR1 MGHRA, CDR2 YSYEKL. This CDR3 has 12 residues. The CDR3 coding sequence is TGCGCCAGCAGCCAAGCCGCCGGGGAGCTGTTTTTT. It yields the protein CASSQAAGELFF.

This chain uses TRBV20-1 with TRBJ2-5; tentatively, D is TRBD1 (6 bases). V was clipped by 6 bases and J by 5 bases, with 22 bases between them. Germline lookup yields CDR1 DFQATT and CDR2 SNEGSKA (reference sequence). This CDR3 has 15 residues. The CDR3 DNA sequence: TGCAGTGCCGATACAGCCGCAGGGGTTAAGGAGACCCAGTACTTC. Translated, it gives CSADTAAGVKETQYF.

This clonotype was seen only a few times. This chain links TRBV20-1 with TRBJ2-7; the D call may be TRBD1 or TRBD2 (5 bases each). The CDR3 consists of 11 residues. The germline V gene encodes CDR1 DFQATT and CDR2 SNEGSKA (reference sequence). Trimming took 6 bases from V and 4 from J, leaving 10 bases between them. The DNA for the CDR3 is TGCAGTGCCCTGGGGGAGTACGAGCAGTACTTC. Translated, it gives CSALGEYEQYF.